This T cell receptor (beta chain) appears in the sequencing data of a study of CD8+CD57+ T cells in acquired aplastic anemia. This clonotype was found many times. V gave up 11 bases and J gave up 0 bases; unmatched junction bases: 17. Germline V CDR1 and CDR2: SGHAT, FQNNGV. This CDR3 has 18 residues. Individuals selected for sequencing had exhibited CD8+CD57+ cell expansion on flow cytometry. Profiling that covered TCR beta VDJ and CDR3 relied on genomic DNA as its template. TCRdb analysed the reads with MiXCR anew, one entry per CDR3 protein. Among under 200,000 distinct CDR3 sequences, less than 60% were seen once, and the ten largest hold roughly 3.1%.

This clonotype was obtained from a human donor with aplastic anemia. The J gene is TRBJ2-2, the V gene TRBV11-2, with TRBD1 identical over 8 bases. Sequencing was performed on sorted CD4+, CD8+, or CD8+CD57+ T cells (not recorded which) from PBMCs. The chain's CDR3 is CASLGGQALIANTGELFF. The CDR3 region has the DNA TGTGCCTCATTGGGGGGACAGGCTCTTATCGCGAACACCGGGGAGCTGTTTTTT.